The 18 T cell receptor beta chains presented below share a single source sample, sequenced in a study of CD8 T cells in Susac syndrome (dated by TCRdb to 2018 to 2020). To prepare the library, the immunoSEQ multiplex PCR assay was applied. RNA was extracted using the RNeasy kit, and roughly 0.5 to 1 ug of the RNA was reverse transcribed with random hexamers. The raw public reads went through TCRdb reprocessing: fastp at Q25, MiXCR clone calling, in-frame beta chains kept. Here each entry gathers all rows of one CDR3 protein and keeps the most common genes and DNA. For this sample the table gives fewer than 350,000 distinct CDR3 sequences, of which around 89% were detected only once. The top ten constitute around 0.18% of the sample. The sample taken for sequencing was CD8+ T cells from PBMCs. Receptor source: a human donor with multiple sclerosis.

V usage is TRBV28 and J usage is TRBJ2-3, with D tentatively TRBD1 (5 bases). Germline CDR1 and CDR2: MDHEN and SYDVKM. The V end was cut by 5 bases, the J end by 6 bases, with 15 bases between. The CDR3 length is 14 residues. CDR3 amino acids: CASSTTDEPDTQYF. CDR3 DNA: TGTGCCAGCAGTACGACAGACGAGCCCGATACGCAGTATTTT.

V is TRBV2 and J is TRBJ2-7; the D call may be TRBD1 or TRBD2 (5 bases each). V lost 4 bases to trimming and J lost 4 bases, with 14 bases between them. Germline CDR1 SNHLY, CDR2 FYNNEI. The CDR3 spans 14 residues. The CDR3 DNA reads as TGTGCCAGCAGTGTAGGGGATCGGGGATACGAGCAGTACTTC. This translates into CASSVGDRGYEQYF.

The genes are TRBV14 and TRBJ2-7; TRBD2 is a possible D gene (5 bases). Germline assignment: CDR1 SGHDN and CDR2 FVKESK. V was clipped by 6 bases and J by 11 bases, with 20 bases between them. The CDR3 is made up of 13 amino acids. As DNA, the CDR3 is TGTGCCAGCAGAAGGCTAGCCACCTCTCTAGAGTACTTC. It codes for CASRRLATSLEYF. The full variable domain, completed using reference TRBV14 and TRBJ2-7, is EAGVTQFPSHSVIEKGQTVTLRCDPISGHDNLYWYRRVMGKEIKFLLHFVKESKQDESGMPNNRFLAERTGGTYSTLKVQPAELEDSGVYFCASRRLATSLEYFGPGTRLTVT.

The chain is built from TRBV7-9 and TRBJ2-7; D is ambiguous. The CDR3 is 12 residues long. Trimming stripped 3 bases from V and 6 bases from J, with 9 bases between. CDR1 is SEHNR and CDR2 is FQNEAQ in the germline V gene (reference sequence). The CDR3 reads CASSLTGLEQYF. DNA for the CDR3: TGTGCCAGCAGCTTGACGGGTCTCGAGCAGTACTTC. The full variable domain, rest sourced from reference TRBV7-9 and TRBJ2-7, is DTGVSQNPRHKITKRGQNVTFRCDPISEHNRLYWYRQTLGQGPEFLTYFQNEAQLEKSRLLSDRFSAERPKGSFSTLEIQRTEQGDSAMYLCASSLTGLEQYFGPGTRLTVT.

The genes are TRBV30 and TRBJ1-1, with D hard to call. Trimming took off 3 bases at V and 4 bases at J, with 9 bases between the two ends. The CDR3 is made up of 12 amino acids. From germline, CDR1 is GTSNPN and CDR2 SVGIG (reference sequence). CDR3: CAWSDLFTEAFF. In DNA, the CDR3 is TGTGCCTGGAGCGACCTTTTCACTGAAGCTTTCTTT.

The V call is TRBV20-1, the J call TRBJ1-2, with 8 bases lining up with TRBD1. The CDR3 is 13 amino acids. Germline V lookup: CDR1 DFQATT, CDR2 SNEGSKA (reference sequence). Unmatched junction bases numbered 3, after V lost 2 bases and J lost 4 bases. CDR3 protein: CSARPTGGYGYTF. CDR3 coding DNA: TGCAGTGCTAGACCCACAGGGGGCTATGGCTACACCTTC.

The chain has TRBV7-9 and TRBJ1-1; 10 bases are a match to TRBD1. Germline V gene lookup returns CDR1 SEHNR and CDR2 FQNEAQ (reference sequence). V trimming: 5 bases; J trimming: 6 bases; junction bases outside the gene matches: 6. The CDR3 is 14 amino acids. The CDR3 DNA follows: TGTGCCAGCAGCCTAGGACAGGGGGAGGCTGAAGCTTTCTTT. It yields the protein CASSLGQGEAEAFF.

This clonotype has a handful of counts. The rearrangement links TRBV13 to TRBJ2-7; D gene unclear. From germline, CDR1 is PRHDT and CDR2 FYEKMQ (reference sequence). The CDR3 length is 13 residues. Between the trimmed V and J ends, which lost 2 bases and 0 bases, there was a span of 5 bases. The CDR3: CASSLQPSYEQYF. The CDR3 nucleotides read TGTGCCAGCAGCTTACAGCCCTCCTACGAGCAGTACTTC.

A single count supports this clonotype. The chain couples TRBV19 to TRBJ2-5; 7 bases map to TRBD2. Germline loops: CDR1 LNHDA, CDR2 SQIVND (reference sequence). This CDR3 spans 15 amino acids. V trimming: 3 bases; J trimming: 3 bases; junction bases outside the gene matches: 7. CDR3 DNA sequence: TGTGCCAGTAGTATCCAGCGGGCGGGGGAAGAGACCCAGTACTTC. It specifies CASSIQRAGEETQYF.

V is TRBV7-9 and J is TRBJ1-1; 9 bases fit TRBD1. This CDR3 is 13 amino acids long. After removal of 8 bases from V and 10 bases from J, the junction contained 11 bases not matched to a gene. Germline CDR1 is SEHNR and CDR2 is FQNEAQ (reference sequence). The CDR3 DNA sequence: TGTGCCAGCGGGGGGACAGGGACCAGCGGAGCTTTCTTT. Protein sequence: CASGGTGTSGAFF.

V usage is TRBV4-1 and J usage is TRBJ2-1; perhaps TRBD1 as D (5 bases). Germline assignment: CDR1 MGHRA and CDR2 YSYEKL. The CDR3 has 16 amino acids. Between the trimmed V and J ends, which lost 0 bases and 4 bases, there was a span of 13 bases. In nucleotides, the CDR3 is TGCGCCAGCAGCCAAGATCGCGGACACCTATACAATGAGCAGTTCTTC. This sequence encodes CASSQDRGHLYNEQFF.

The sample holds a few counts of this clonotype. The CDR3: CASSHRTGANEQFF. CDR3 nucleotide sequence: TGTGCCAGCAGCCACCGGACAGGGGCCAATGAGCAGTTCTTC. J is TRBJ2-1 and V is TRBV25-1, with 9 bases that match TRBD1. The CDR3 sequence is 14 residues long. V lost 6 bases, J lost 6 bases, and 6 bases stayed unmatched. Germline CDR1 reads MGHDK; CDR2 reads SYGVNS.

This clonotype was observed once. This sequence joins TRBV12-3 or TRBV12-4 and TRBJ2-3; tentative D call: TRBD1 (6 bases). The CDR3 loop spans 15 amino acids. Trimming took off 5 bases at V and 0 bases at J, with 12 bases between the two ends. The chain's CDR3 is CASSQPGVSTDTQYF. CDR3 DNA: TGTGCCAGCAGTCAGCCAGGGGTTAGCACAGATACGCAGTATTTT.

This clonotype showed up just once. The gene calls are TRBV7-9 and TRBJ2-7, with 7 bases matching TRBD2. Germline CDR1 SEHNR, CDR2 FQNEAQ (reference sequence). This CDR3 is built from 16 residues. Germline trimming cut 2 bases from V and 7 bases from J; bases unmatched to any gene: 14. The CDR3 region has the DNA TGTGCCAGCAGCTTATGGGACTTGCGGGAGCCCTCTGAGCAGTACTTC. This gives the protein CASSLWDLREPSEQYF.

This sequence joins TRBV5-4 and TRBJ1-5; the D gene is possibly TRBD1 (6 bases). The CDR3 is made up of 14 amino acids. V lost 4 bases and J lost 6, with 14 bases in between. Germline values: CDR1 SGHNT, CDR2 YYREEE (reference sequence). The CDR3 region is CASSLRQAVQPQHF. DNA for the CDR3: TGTGCCAGCAGCCTTCGACAGGCTGTTCAGCCCCAGCATTTT.

This sequence joins TRBV5-1 and TRBJ2-7; D gene ambiguous. Trimming stripped 3 bases from V and 5 bases from J, with 21 bases between. Germline V gene sequence: CDR1 SGHRS, CDR2 YFSETQ. The CDR3 is 16 amino acids. CDR3: CASSSIRISVLDEQYF. In nucleotides, the CDR3 is TGCGCCAGCAGCTCTATCCGGATCTCCGTACTGGACGAGCAGTACTTC.

The chain is built from TRBV28 and TRBJ2-1; no firm D call. Germline CDR1 MDHEN, CDR2 SYDVKM. V lost 3 bases and J lost 0, with 9 bases in between. CDR3 length: 15 amino acids. CDR3 nucleotides: TGTGCCAGCAGTTTCTCAGACCACTCCTACAATGAGCAGTTCTTC. Protein sequence: CASSFSDHSYNEQFF. The full variable domain, its missing parts supplied by reference TRBV28 and TRBJ2-1, is DVKVTQSSRYLVKRTGEKVFLECVQDMDHENMFWYRQDPGLGLRLIYFSYDVKMKEKGDIPEGYSVSREKKERFSLILESASTNQTSMYLCASSFSDHSYNEQFFGPGTRLTVL.

This clonotype was observed a handful of times. The chain combines TRBV20-1 with TRBJ2-7; 14 nucleotides line up with TRBD2. V shed 5 bases, J shed 4 bases, and the junction held 1 base outside the gene matches. The CDR3 contains 13 residues. CDR1 is DFQATT and CDR2 is SNEGSKA in the germline V gene (reference sequence). The CDR3 DNA is TGCAGTGCTCGGACTAGCGGGAGGTACGAGCAGTACTTC. It encodes CSARTSGRYEQYF.